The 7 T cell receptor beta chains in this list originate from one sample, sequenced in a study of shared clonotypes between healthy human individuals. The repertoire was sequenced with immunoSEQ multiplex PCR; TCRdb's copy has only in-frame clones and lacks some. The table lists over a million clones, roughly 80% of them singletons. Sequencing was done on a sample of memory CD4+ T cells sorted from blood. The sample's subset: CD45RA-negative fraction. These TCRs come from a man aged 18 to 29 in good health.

The CDR3 DNA is TGTGCCAGCAGTTTTTCGCCGATTCGAATGGAAGGGCATGAGCAGTTCTTC. Translating gives CASSFSPIRMEGHEQFF. The chain carries TRBV27 and TRBJ2-1; D unresolved. Germline V gene sequence: CDR1 MNHEY, CDR2 SMNVEV (reference sequence). The CDR3 loop spans 17 amino acids. The V and J ends lost 3 bases and 8 bases respectively, with 23 bases between them.

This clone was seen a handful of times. The CDR3 DNA sequence: TGTGCCAGCAGCCCAGGGACAGGGGGCCAGCCCCAGCATTTT. Its protein is CASSPGTGGQPQHF. The chain links TRBV14 to TRBJ1-5, with TRBD1 matching 12 bases. The CDR3 is 14 residues long. V was clipped by 4 bases and J by 7 bases; unmatched bases: 2. Germline loops: CDR1 SGHDN, CDR2 FVKESK.

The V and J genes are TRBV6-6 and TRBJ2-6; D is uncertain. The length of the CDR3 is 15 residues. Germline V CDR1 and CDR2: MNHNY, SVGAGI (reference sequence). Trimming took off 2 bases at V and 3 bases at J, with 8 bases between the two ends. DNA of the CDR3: TGTGCCAGCAGTTACCGTCTGGGTGGGGCCAACGTCCTGACTTTC. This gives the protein CASSYRLGGANVLTF.

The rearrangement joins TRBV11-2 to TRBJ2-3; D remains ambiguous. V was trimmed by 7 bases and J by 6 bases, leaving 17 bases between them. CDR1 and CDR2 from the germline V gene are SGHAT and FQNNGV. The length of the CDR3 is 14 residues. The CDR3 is CASTLVGPPDTQYF. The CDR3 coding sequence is TGTGCCAGCACCTTGGTCGGCCCGCCTGATACGCAGTATTTT. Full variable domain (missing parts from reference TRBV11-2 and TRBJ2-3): EAGVAQSPRYKIIEKRQSVAFWCNPISGHATLYWYQQILGQGPKLLIQFQNNGVVDDSQLPKDRFSAERLKGVDSTLKIQPAKLEDSAVYLCASTLVGPPDTQYFGPGTRLTVL.

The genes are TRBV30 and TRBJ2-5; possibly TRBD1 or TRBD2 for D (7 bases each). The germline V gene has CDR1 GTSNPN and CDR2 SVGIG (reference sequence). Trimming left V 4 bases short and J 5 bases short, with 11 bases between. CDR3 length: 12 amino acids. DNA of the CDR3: TGTGCCTGGAACCAGGGGGGGGAGACCCAGTACTTC. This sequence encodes CAWNQGGETQYF.

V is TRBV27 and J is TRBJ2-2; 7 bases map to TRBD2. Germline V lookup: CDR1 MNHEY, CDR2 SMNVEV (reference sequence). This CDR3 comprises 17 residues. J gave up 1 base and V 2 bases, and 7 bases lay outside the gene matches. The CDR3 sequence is CASSLKGGGRNTGELFF. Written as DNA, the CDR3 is TGTGCCAGCAGTTTAAAGGGCGGGGGACGGAACACCGGGGAGCTGTTTTTT.

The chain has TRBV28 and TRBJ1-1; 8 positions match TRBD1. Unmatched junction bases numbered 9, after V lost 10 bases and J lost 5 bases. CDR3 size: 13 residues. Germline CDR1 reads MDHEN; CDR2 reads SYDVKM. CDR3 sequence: CATGQGRGTEAFF. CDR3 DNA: TGTGCCACAGGACAGGGTCGCGGGACTGAAGCTTTCTTT.